The clone carrying this TCR beta chain was counted once. This record belongs to a study of PD-L1 blockade in urothelial cancer. About the research overall: Atezolizumab therapy began for patients around 2014, dosed at 1,200 mg intravenously every 3 weeks.

Per germline, CDR1 MNHEY and CDR2 SMNVEV (reference sequence). V lost 5 bases and J lost 6; bases outside the gene matches: 8. This CDR3 spans 15 amino acids. Described time point: peripheral blood 6 weeks after treatment start. Repertoires were generated with immunoSEQ multiplex PCR, while TCRdb's copy carries only in-frame clones and drops some. The repertoire holds approximately 44,000 clones, with roughly 89% as singletons. The rearrangement uses TRBV27 and TRBJ1-5, with 9 bases fitting TRBD1. The TCR was taken from a man between 65 and 79 years old with urothelial cancer. This material consisted of PBMCs, taken around atezolizumab (anti-PD-L1) treatment. The CDR3 sequence is CASSPATGGGQPQHF. CDR3 sequence (DNA): TGTGCCAGCAGTCCCGCGACAGGGGGAGGTCAGCCCCAGCATTTT.